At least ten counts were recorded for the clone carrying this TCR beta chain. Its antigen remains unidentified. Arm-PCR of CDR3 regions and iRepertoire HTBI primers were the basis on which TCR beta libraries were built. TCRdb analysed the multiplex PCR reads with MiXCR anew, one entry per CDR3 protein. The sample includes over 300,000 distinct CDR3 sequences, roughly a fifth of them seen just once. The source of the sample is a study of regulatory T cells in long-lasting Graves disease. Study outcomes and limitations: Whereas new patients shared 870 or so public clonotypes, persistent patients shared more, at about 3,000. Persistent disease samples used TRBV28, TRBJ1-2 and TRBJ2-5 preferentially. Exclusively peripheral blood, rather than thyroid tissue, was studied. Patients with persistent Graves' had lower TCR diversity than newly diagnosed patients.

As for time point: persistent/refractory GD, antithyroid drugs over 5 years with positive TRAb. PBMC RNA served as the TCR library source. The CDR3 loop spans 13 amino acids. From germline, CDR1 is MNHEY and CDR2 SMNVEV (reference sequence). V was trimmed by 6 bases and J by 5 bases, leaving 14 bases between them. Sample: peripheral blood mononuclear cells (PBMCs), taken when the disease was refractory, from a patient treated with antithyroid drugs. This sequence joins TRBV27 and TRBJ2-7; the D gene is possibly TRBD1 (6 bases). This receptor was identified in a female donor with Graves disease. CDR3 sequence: CASSEQGFDEQYF. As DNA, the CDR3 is TGTGCCAGCAGCGAACAGGGTTTTGACGAGCAGTACTTC.